This T cell receptor (beta chain) was sequenced for a study of cytomegalovirus exposure and HLA in healthy donors. Study results and caveats: TRBV6-2, TRBV6-3 and some other V segments were unresolvable in 87-base-pair reads. Within the data, a cluster of highly shared sequence variants was likely a sequencing artifact. Immune exposure information available was restricted to CMV serostatus. Among TCR beta chains, those listed as cytomegalovirus-associated numbered under 200.

PCR was performed using 60 Vbeta and 13 Jbeta primers. Assay: immunoSEQ multiplex PCR; the TCRdb copy retains only in-frame clones and omits some. In all, the sample yields about 200,000 clones. J gave up 8 bases and V 4 bases, and 15 bases lay outside the gene matches. The length of the CDR3 is 17 residues. The germline gives CDR1 MDHEN, CDR2 SYDVKM. Of note for this clone: Its specificity is unknown.

Sequencing was done on a sample of PBMCs. The chain couples TRBV28 to TRBJ1-4; 8 positions agree with TRBD1. The clonotype comes from a young man in good health and CMV-seronegative. This CDR3 is CASSSGQASPFREKLFF. The DNA of the CDR3 is TGTGCCAGCAGTTCGGGACAGGCGTCCCCCTTCCGAGAAAAACTGTTTTTT.